This section outlines one T cell receptor (beta chain) sequence together with its context. What it recognizes is unknown. The data originate from a study of cytomegalovirus exposure and HLA in healthy donors. Study results and limitations: Presence/absence analyses treated sequencing depth as roughly uniform across donors. It was in a later analysis that TCR association rates were seen to vary by HLA locus, highest for DRB1 and lowest for HLA-C.

In the PCR, 60 Vbeta and 13 Jbeta primers were used. Clones were sequenced by immunoSEQ multiplex PCR, and TCRdb holds only the in-frame ones, with some missing. The table includes about 170,000 clones, almost 85% detected once. The V gene lost 1 base and the J gene lost 5 bases, with 11 bases spanning the gap. The CDR3 extends over 14 amino acids. Per the germline V gene, CDR1 is LNHDA and CDR2 is SQIVND (reference sequence). V is TRBV19 and J is TRBJ2-5; D is perhaps TRBD2 (6 bases). This TCR came from a girl aged 5-17 years in good health and CMV-seropositive. Material: PBMCs. In nucleotides, the CDR3 is TGTGCCAGTAGTATAGTTGGGACTGGCGAGACCCAGTACTTC. Amino acids: CASSIVGTGETQYF.